This T cell receptor beta chain came from a study of CD8 T cells in ankylosing spondylitis. General study results and limits: According to the report, clones linked to the disease were significantly enriched in matched synovial fluid samples taken from ankylosing spondylitis patients. Earlier work had already found some motif variants in reactive arthritis synovial fluid and blood. Made up of fewer than ten highly homologous variants, a TCR beta motif appeared characteristic of ankylosing spondylitis blood.

Looked up from germline, CDR1 is ENHRY and CDR2 is SYGVKD. The ends lost 6 bases at V and 8 bases at J; junction bases unmatched: 16. This CDR3 spans 16 amino acids. This clonotype was observed at least ten times. Its antigen is as yet unknown. TCRdb called the 5' RACE reads again in MiXCR, with one record for every CDR3 protein. Of 300,000 to 350,000 distinct CDR3 sequences listed, around 10% are singletons. The rearrangement uses TRBV10-3 and TRBJ1-2, with 9 bases aligning to TRBD1. The receptor was derived from a female donor with ankylosing spondylitis or in good health (not recorded which). Sequencing input: blood, either unsorted or a sorted T cell fraction (not recorded which). This chain's CDR3 is CAISDTQRTGVVGYTF. DNA for the CDR3: TGTGCCATCAGCGACACCCAGAGGACAGGGGTGGTGGGCTACACCTTC.